The T cell receptor (beta chain) described here comes from a study of shared clonotypes between healthy human individuals. Terminally differentiated effector memory CD45RA+ cells were excluded from the naive CD8 cells, which were CD45RO-negative and positively selected for CCR7. Study-wide points: Sharing across four donors was highest in naive CD4 (roughly 5%) and lowest in memory CD8 (0.4%).

Note on this clone: Its matching antigen is unknown.

At the deep level, the assay was run. Clones were read by immunoSEQ multiplex PCR, and TCRdb kept only the in-frame ones, dropping some. The data contain roughly 1,800,000 clones, over 85% of them singletons. The sequence was collected from a young man in good health. The sample comprised naive CD8+ T cells sorted from blood.

Here the CDR3 reads CASHRVFGELFF. Written as DNA, the CDR3 is TGTGCCAGCCACCGGGTCTTCGGGGAGCTGTTTTTT. The rearrangement joins TRBV7-9 to TRBJ2-2; D gene ambiguous. The CDR3 contains 12 residues. Germline CDR1 SEHNR, CDR2 FQNEAQ (reference sequence). The V gene lost 8 bases and the J gene lost 7 bases, with 11 bases spanning the gap.